The clone carrying this T cell receptor (beta chain) was counted a few times. Antigen specificity is unknown. PCR was performed a second time for about 7 to 11 cycles using a sample-barcoded 5' primer and a J-beta primer mix. TCRdb reanalysed the 5' RACE reads using MiXCR and keeps one entry per CDR3 protein. The repertoire holds some 920,000 distinct CDR3 sequences, about 51% seen once, with roughly 23% in the top ten. These data belong to a study of blood T cells in healthy people across ages. Study conclusions and caveats: CMV status of donors was not determined, possibly confounding expanded clonotype changes. Naive CD4+ cell counts and diversity both ran higher in long-lived than in aged donors.

No fewer than 5.5 micrograms of total RNA were isolated from every sample. This CDR3 has 18 amino acids. The gene calls are TRBV21-1 and TRBJ2-3; TRBD2, the table's D call, was not compared with the DNA. TRBV21-1 is flagged as a pseudogene. The sequence derives from a woman aged 55-69 years in good health. Sample: blood. The CDR3 DNA reads TGTGCCAGCAGCAAAGGCCGGGAGGGCCCTAACCTCACAGATACGCAGTATTTT. This codes for CASSKGREGPNLTDTQYF.